This TCR beta chain was captured by sequencing in a study of CD8 T cells in ankylosing spondylitis. The length of the CDR3 is 14 residues. Germline loops: CDR1 SGDLS, CDR2 YYNGEE. V lost 3 bases and J lost 2; bases outside the gene matches: 3. Details on this clonotype: The antigen is not known.

In making TCR beta libraries, quantitative 5'-RACE with molecular barcodes was used. TCRdb reprocessed the 5' RACE reads with MiXCR, giving one entry per CDR3 protein. The data show approximately 9,400 distinct CDR3 sequences, 3% to 4% seen once. The study's findings and limits: The disease-linked clones had a CD8+ phenotype and low blood frequencies. Past research had described some motif variants in reactive arthritis synovial fluid and blood. It appeared that ankylosing spondylitis blood was characterized by a TCR beta motif of several highly homologous variants.

The V gene is TRBV9, the J gene TRBJ2-5; 8 positions match TRBD1. This TCR was sampled from a female donor with ankylosing spondylitis or in good health (not recorded which). The sequenced sample was blood, either unsorted or a sorted T cell fraction (not recorded which). CDR3 nucleotides: TGTGCCAGCAGCGAAGGGACAGGACAAGAGACCCAGTACTTC. Protein: CASSEGTGQETQYF. The full variable domain, its missing parts supplied by reference TRBV9 and TRBJ2-5, is DSGVTQTPKHLITATGQRVTLRCSPRSGDLSVYWYQQSLDQGLQFLIQYYNGEERAKGNILERFSAQQFPDLHSELNLSSLELGDSALYFCASSEGTGQETQYFGPGTRLLVL.